The source of this TCR beta chain is a study of technical replicates of blood from a few donors. CDR1 is SGHRS and CDR2 is YFSETQ in the germline V gene. This CDR3 is built from 15 residues. Trimming took 4 bases from V and 7 from J, leaving 20 bases between them. Here immunoSEQ multiplex PCR was the method, and the copy in TCRdb shows in-frame clones only, minus some. This sample has approximately 73,000 clones, with 93% found just once. The specimen was T cells isolated from PBMCs. The TCR was taken from a human donor in good health. J is TRBJ1-2 and V is TRBV5-1, with D possibly TRBD1 on 6 matching bases. The CDR3 reads CASSGTTGIGAGYTF. The CDR3 region has the DNA TGCGCCAGCAGCGGGACTACAGGGATCGGGGCTGGCTACACCTTC.